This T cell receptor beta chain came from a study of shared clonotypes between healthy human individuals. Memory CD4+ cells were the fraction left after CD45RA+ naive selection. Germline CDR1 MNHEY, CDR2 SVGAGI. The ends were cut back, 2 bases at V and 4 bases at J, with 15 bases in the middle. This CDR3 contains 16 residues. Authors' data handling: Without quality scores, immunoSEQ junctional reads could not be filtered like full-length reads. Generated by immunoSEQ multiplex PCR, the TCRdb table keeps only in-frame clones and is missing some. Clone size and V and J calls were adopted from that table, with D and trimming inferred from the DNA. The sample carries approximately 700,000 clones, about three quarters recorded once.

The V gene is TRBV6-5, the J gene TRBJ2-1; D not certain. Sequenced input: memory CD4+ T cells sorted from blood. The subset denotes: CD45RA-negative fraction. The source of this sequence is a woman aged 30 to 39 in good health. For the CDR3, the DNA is TGTGCCAGCAGTTACACCCGGGCCGGAAAATACAATGAGCAGTTCTTC. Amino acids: CASSYTRAGKYNEQFF.